What follows are 19 T cell receptor beta chains derived from one specimen sequenced in a study of OX40 agonist ivuxolimab in advanced cancers. Clones were read by immunoSEQ multiplex PCR, and TCRdb kept only the in-frame ones, dropping some. The data show 45,000 to 60,000 clones, 90% to 95% seen once. Material: CD4+ or CD8+ T cells sorted from blood, obtained in a trial of the OX40 agonist ivuxolimab. These receptors were taken from an adult with an advanced solid tumor such as melanoma, head and neck, liver or kidney cancer.

The chain couples TRBV27 to TRBJ2-1; a possible D gene is TRBD2 (5 bases). The CDR3 is made up of 12 amino acids. With 8 bases removed from V and 6 bases from J, the gap between germline ends came to 11 bases. In germline, CDR1 is MNHEY, CDR2 SMNVEV (reference sequence). The CDR3 bases are TGTGCCAGCGGGAGAAAGGTCAATGAGCAGTTCTTC. It specifies CASGRKVNEQFF.

The chain carries TRBV27 and TRBJ2-1; 11 nucleotides agree with TRBD2. CDR1 is MNHEY, CDR2 SMNVEV, per germline (reference sequence). The length of the CDR3 is 18 residues. V shed 0 bases and J 1 base; nucleotides not matched to a gene: 5. For the CDR3, the DNA is TGTGCCAGCAGTTTATCGGGGACTAGCGGATTTTCCTACAATGAGCAGTTCTTC. Protein sequence: CASSLSGTSGFSYNEQFF.

V and J are TRBV5-4 and TRBJ2-1; 10 bases fit TRBD2. Germline V CDR1 and CDR2: SGHNT, YYREEE (reference sequence). V lost 0 bases, J lost 6 bases, and 9 bases stayed unmatched. The CDR3 extends over 17 amino acids. CDR3 protein: CASSLGVLSGGANEQFF. The CDR3, as DNA: TGTGCCAGCAGCTTGGGCGTACTAAGCGGGGGGGCCAATGAGCAGTTCTTC.

V and J are TRBV5-6 and TRBJ1-4, with 9 positions matching TRBD1. J gave up 3 bases and V 4 bases, and 10 bases lay outside the gene matches. Per the germline V gene, CDR1 is SGHDT and CDR2 is YYEEEE. The length of the CDR3 is 17 residues. In DNA, the CDR3 is TGTGCCAGCAGCACCCGGGACAGGGTTGGGGCTAATGAAAAACTGTTTTTT. This sequence encodes CASSTRDRVGANEKLFF.

V gene TRBV28 combines with J gene TRBJ1-1; a weak D match, TRBD1 (5 bases). The CDR3 spans 14 residues. The V end lost 3 bases, the J end lost 1 base, and 9 bases lay between the germline ends. Germline V gives CDR1 MDHEN, CDR2 SYDVKM. CDR3 sequence: CASSLQGGNTEAFF. The CDR3 DNA sequence: TGTGCCAGCAGTTTGCAGGGCGGGAACACTGAAGCTTTCTTT.

The rearrangement links TRBV7-8 to TRBJ2-5; 8 bases match TRBD1. J gave up 9 bases and V 3 bases, and 12 bases lay outside the gene matches. The CDR3 covers 15 residues. From germline, CDR1 is SGHVS and CDR2 FQNEAQ. CDR3 loop: CASSFSGTGQVAQYF. CDR3 sequence (DNA): TGTGCCAGCAGCTTCTCCGGGACAGGACAAGTAGCCCAGTACTTC.

The V gene is TRBV27, the J gene TRBJ2-5; maybe TRBD2 (6 bases). The germline V and J ends were trimmed by 1 base and 5 bases, with 17 bases remaining between them. The germline V gene has CDR1 MNHEY and CDR2 SMNVEV (reference sequence). CDR3 size: 16 residues. The CDR3 spells CASSLYSTRRVETQYF. CDR3 coding DNA: TGTGCCAGCAGTTTATATTCCACAAGGAGGGTGGAGACCCAGTACTTC.

This clone was observed a single time. The chain has TRBV25-1 and TRBJ2-7; the match to TRBD1 covers 9 bases. The germline CDR1 and CDR2 sequences are MGHDK and SYGVNS. V dropped 6 bases and J dropped 0; count of bases not matched to a gene: 0. This CDR3 has 13 residues. CDR3 coding DNA: TGTGCCAGCAGGACAGGGGGCTCCTACGAGCAGTACTTC. The encoded protein is CASRTGGSYEQYF.

The chain recombines TRBV4-1 with TRBJ2-3; tentatively, D is TRBD2 (7 bases). This CDR3 comprises 21 residues. Looked up from germline, CDR1 is MGHRA and CDR2 is YSYEKL. V lost 0 bases, J lost 6 bases, and 31 bases lay in between. The CDR3 loop is CASSQEIAQIVGTRGGDTQYF. As DNA, the CDR3 is TGCGCCAGCAGCCAAGAGATAGCGCAGATCGTAGGAACTAGGGGGGGGGATACGCAGTATTTT.

The J gene is TRBJ1-5, the V gene TRBV27, with 8 bases that match TRBD1. The CDR3 contains 15 residues. V shed 3 bases, J shed 5 bases, and the junction held 6 bases outside the gene matches. CDR1 and CDR2 from the germline V gene are MNHEY and SMNVEV (reference sequence). CDR3 loop: CASSFGTGPDQPQHF. As DNA, the CDR3 is TGTGCCAGCAGTTTCGGGACAGGTCCTGATCAGCCCCAGCATTTT.

The chain couples TRBV4-3 to TRBJ2-7, with D unclear. The CDR3 has 15 amino acids. The V end lost 0 bases, the J end lost 9 bases, and 18 bases lay between the germline ends. Looked up from germline, CDR1 is LGHNA and CDR2 is YSLEER. The chain's CDR3 is CASSQDRMDSLGQYF. The CDR3 DNA reads TGCGCCAGCAGCCAAGATAGGATGGATAGCTTAGGGCAGTACTTC.

The rearrangement joins TRBV7-6 to TRBJ2-7, with D unresolved. The CDR3 covers 13 residues. The germline V gene encodes CDR1 SGHVS and CDR2 FNYEAQ. Trimming shortened V by 1 base and J by 3 bases, and 7 bases separated the two germline ends. CDR3 residues: CASSLEHHYEQYF. The CDR3 region has the DNA TGTGCCAGCAGCTTAGAACACCACTACGAGCAGTACTTC.

This clone was recorded once. The rearrangement links TRBV29-1 to TRBJ2-4, with a tentative D call TRBD2 (5 bases). Trimming removed 4 bases at V and 3 bases at J, with 10 bases between. This CDR3 contains 13 residues. In germline, CDR1 is SQVTM, CDR2 ANQGSEA. The DNA for the CDR3 is TGCAGCGTTGGGGAGTCTAACAAAAACATTCAGTACTTC. Translation gives CSVGESNKNIQYF.

The chain has TRBV11-2 and TRBJ2-5, with 13 bases aligning to TRBD2. Trimming took 6 bases from V and 5 from J; bases not matched to a gene: 12. There are 17 residues in the CDR3. Per germline, CDR1 SGHAT and CDR2 FQNNGV. As DNA, the CDR3 is TGTGCCAGCAGGACCGGGACTAGCGGGACCCTACCGGAGACCCAGTACTTC. This gives the protein CASRTGTSGTLPETQYF.

There are a few counts of this clone. The chain uses TRBV4-2 and TRBJ2-2, with TRBD2 identical over 10 bases. The CDR3 totals 15 residues. V was clipped by 0 bases and J by 6 bases; unmatched bases: 1. Per the germline V gene, CDR1 is LGHNA and CDR2 is YNFKEQ. The CDR3 sequence: CASSQESGRAGELFF. The CDR3 nucleotides read TGTGCCAGCAGCCAAGAGAGCGGGAGGGCCGGGGAGCTGTTTTTT.

This clone has just one count. V and J are TRBV2 and TRBJ1-5; D ambiguous. From germline, CDR1 is SNHLY and CDR2 FYNNEI. The CDR3 sequence is 15 residues long. V lost 4 bases to trimming and J lost 1 base, with 11 bases between them. CDR3: CASSAPDGSNQPQHF. CDR3 in DNA: TGTGCCAGCAGTGCCCCAGACGGGAGCAATCAGCCCCAGCATTTT.

The rearrangement joins TRBV5-6 to TRBJ2-7; D possibly matches TRBD1 or TRBD2 (5 bases each). Germline loops: CDR1 SGHDT, CDR2 YYEEEE. Trimming removed 4 bases from V and 11 bases from J, with 19 bases in between. This CDR3 contains 13 residues. In DNA form, the CDR3 reads TGTGCCAGCAGCCCGTTCAAATTTCTGGGGGAGTACTTC. It codes for CASSPFKFLGEYF.

This clone was observed a single time. J is TRBJ2-7 and V is TRBV4-3; TRBD2 matches at 8 bases. Germline-derived CDR1 and CDR2 are LGHNA and YSLEER. The junction had 5 bases not matched to a gene; V was cut back by 0 bases and J by 4 bases. The CDR3 has 15 amino acids. The CDR3 spells CASSQDASGSYEQYF. The CDR3 DNA reads as TGCGCCAGCAGCCAAGATGCCAGCGGGAGTTACGAGCAGTACTTC.

The chain couples TRBV16 to TRBJ1-2; D not certain. The V end was cut by 0 bases, the J end by 2 bases, with 7 bases between. In germline, CDR1 is KGHSY, CDR2 FQNENV. The CDR3 covers 14 residues. This CDR3 reads CASSQSDGNYGYTF. The CDR3 DNA is TGTGCCAGCAGCCAATCGGACGGCAACTATGGCTACACCTTC.